This T cell receptor (beta chain) derives from a study of CD8 T cells in ankylosing spondylitis. Study observations and caveats: Eight highly homologous variants formed a TCR beta motif that appeared characteristic of ankylosing spondylitis blood. Disease-associated clones were reportedly significantly overrepresented in matched ankylosing spondylitis synovial fluid.

Concerning this clonotype itself: Its antigen remains unknown.

Germline CDR1 is SGHRS and CDR2 is YFSETQ. Trimming shortened V by 3 bases and J by 6 bases, and 12 bases separated the two germline ends. The CDR3 has 14 residues. Researchers built TCR beta libraries using quantitative 5'-RACE with molecular barcodes. TCRdb ran MiXCR on the 5' RACE reads and lists one entry per CDR3 protein. The sample shows about 840,000 distinct CDR3 sequences, 10% to 15% of them seen only once. The sequence came from a male donor with ankylosing spondylitis. Sequences were obtained from blood, either unsorted or a sorted T cell fraction (not recorded which). V usage is TRBV5-1 and J usage is TRBJ2-2; D remains ambiguous. In nucleotides, the CDR3 is TGCGCCAGCAGCTCTCACCGGCGTCCCGGGGAGCTGTTTTTT. Its translation is CASSSHRRPGELFF.